These 12 T cell receptor beta chains share one sample of origin, sequenced in a study of OX40 agonist ivuxolimab in advanced cancers. Some clones are missing from TCRdb's copy, which holds only in-frame ones; the method was immunoSEQ multiplex PCR. The table shows 80,000 or so clones, with 90% to 95% occurring only once. Sequencing was performed on CD4+ or CD8+ T cells sorted from blood, taken in a trial of the OX40 agonist ivuxolimab. The receptors originated from an adult with an advanced solid tumor such as melanoma, head and neck, liver or kidney cancer.

The chain employs TRBV27 and TRBJ1-4; no reliable D call. The CDR3 extends over 12 amino acids. V gave up 7 bases and J gave up 8 bases, with 11 bases separating them. CDR1 and CDR2 from the germline V gene are MNHEY and SMNVEV (reference sequence). This CDR3 reads CASKTLGEKLFF. DNA of the CDR3: TGTGCCAGCAAAACTCTTGGGGAAAAACTGTTTTTT.

The CDR3 sequence is CATSRKGSTEAFF. CDR3 nucleotides: TGTGCCACCAGCAGGAAAGGATCCACTGAAGCTTTCTTT. The chain is built from TRBV15 and TRBJ1-1; no firm D call. Trimming removed 3 bases at V and 4 bases at J, with 9 bases between. Germline CDR1 is LNHNV and CDR2 is YYDKDF (reference sequence). This CDR3 has 13 amino acids.

The rearrangement links TRBV19 to TRBJ1-1, with TRBD1 as a possible D gene (6 bases). CDR3 length: 16 amino acids. Trimming left V 4 bases short and J 3 bases short, with 18 bases between. CDR1 is LNHDA and CDR2 is SQIVND in the germline V gene (reference sequence). CDR3 region: CASSTQDRFDYTEAFF. CDR3 nucleotide sequence: TGTGCCAGTAGTACCCAGGACAGATTCGATTACACTGAAGCTTTCTTT. The full variable domain, completed using reference TRBV19 and TRBJ1-1, is DGGITQSPKYLFRKEGQNVTLSCEQNLNHDAMYWYRQDPGQGLRLIYYSQIVNDFQKGDIAEGYSVSREKKESFPLTVTSAQKNPTAFYLCASSTQDRFDYTEAFFGQGTRLTVV.

This chain uses TRBV30 with TRBJ1-2, with D possibly being TRBD1 (6 bases). The CDR3 runs to 13 residues. V was shortened by 0 bases and J by 3 bases, with 8 bases between the two germline ends. Germline V gene lookup returns CDR1 GTSNPN and CDR2 SVGIG (reference sequence). CDR3 sequence: CAWSVDSYYGYTF. Written as DNA, the CDR3 is TGTGCCTGGAGTGTGGACAGTTACTATGGCTACACCTTC.

The chain employs TRBV5-8 and TRBJ1-3; D is perhaps TRBD1 (6 bases). This CDR3 spans 14 amino acids. Trimming removed 1 base from V and 4 bases from J, with 9 bases in between. Germline V gives CDR1 SGHTS, CDR2 YDEGEE. The CDR3 is CASSLWGPGNTIYF. The CDR3 DNA reads TGTGCCAGCAGCTTGTGGGGGCCAGGAAACACCATATATTTT.

The J gene is TRBJ1-1, the V gene TRBV7-8; the match to TRBD1 covers 11 bases. Germline CDR1 and CDR2: SGHVS and FQNEAQ. This CDR3 is 18 amino acids long. Losses at the gene ends were 0 bases for V and 1 base for J; bases not matched to a gene: 7. Written as DNA, the CDR3 is TGTGCCAGCAGCTTAGCGGGACAGGGGGTGGGCAAGAACACTGAAGCTTTCTTT. Translation: CASSLAGQGVGKNTEAFF.

The chain uses TRBV6-6 and TRBJ2-5; D is unresolved. This CDR3 has 13 amino acids. V gave up 5 bases and J gave up 1 base, with 8 bases separating them. Germline V gene sequence: CDR1 MNHNY, CDR2 SVGAGI (reference sequence). CDR3 amino acids: CASSPSRQETQYF. The DNA for the CDR3 is TGTGCCAGCAGTCCTTCCCGCCAAGAGACCCAGTACTTC.

This chain's CDR3 is CAWSAGADTQYF. CDR3 DNA sequence: TGTGCCTGGAGCGCCGGGGCAGATACGCAGTATTTT. The gene calls are TRBV30 and TRBJ2-3, with a possible D match to TRBD2 (5 bases). CDR1 and CDR2 from the germline V gene are GTSNPN and SVGIG (reference sequence). V shed 3 bases and J shed 4 bases, with 8 bases lying between them. This CDR3 has 12 amino acids.

CDR3 region: CASSLTPPRGNYEQYF. CDR3 sequence (DNA): TGTGCCAGCAGCTTAACCCCACCTCGGGGAAACTACGAGCAGTACTTC. The chain couples TRBV7-2 to TRBJ2-7, with D possibly TRBD2 on 5 matching bases. Trimming cost V 2 bases and J 3 bases, with 17 bases left between them. Looked up from germline, CDR1 is SGHTA and CDR2 is FQGNSA. The CDR3 covers 16 residues.

The chain recombines TRBV5-4 with TRBJ2-1; 10 bases match TRBD1. Germline CDR1 reads SGHNT; CDR2 reads YYREEE (reference sequence). The CDR3 loop spans 14 amino acids. V lost 3 bases, J lost 8 bases, and 5 bases stayed unmatched. DNA for the CDR3: TGTGCCAGCAGCTCCCGGGACAGGGGCGATGAGCAGTTCTTC. Residues: CASSSRDRGDEQFF. Variable domain in full (rest from reference TRBV5-4 and TRBJ2-1): ETGVTQSPTHLIKTRGQQVTLRCSSQSGHNTVSWYQQALGQGPQFIFQYYREEENGRGNFPPRFSGLQFPNYSSELNVNALELDDSALYLCASSSRDRGDEQFFGPGTRLTVL.

The chain recombines TRBV6-1 with TRBJ1-2; D possibly corresponds to TRBD1 (6 bases). Germline V gene data show CDR1 as MNHNS and CDR2 as SASEGT. V was pared by 0 bases and J by 5 bases, with 13 bases between. The CDR3 has 15 residues. CDR3 residues: CASSEAMTGIYGYTF. CDR3 nucleotide sequence: TGTGCCAGCAGTGAAGCCATGACAGGTATTTATGGCTACACCTTC.

CDR3 nucleotides: TGTGCCAGCGGCCTGGCCACCCCCGGGGAGCTGTTTTTT. As protein: CASGLATPGELFF. The chain has TRBV28 and TRBJ2-2; D not resolved. CDR1 MDHEN and CDR2 SYDVKM come from the germline V gene. Trimming removed 8 bases from V and 6 bases from J, with 13 bases in between. The CDR3 totals 13 residues.